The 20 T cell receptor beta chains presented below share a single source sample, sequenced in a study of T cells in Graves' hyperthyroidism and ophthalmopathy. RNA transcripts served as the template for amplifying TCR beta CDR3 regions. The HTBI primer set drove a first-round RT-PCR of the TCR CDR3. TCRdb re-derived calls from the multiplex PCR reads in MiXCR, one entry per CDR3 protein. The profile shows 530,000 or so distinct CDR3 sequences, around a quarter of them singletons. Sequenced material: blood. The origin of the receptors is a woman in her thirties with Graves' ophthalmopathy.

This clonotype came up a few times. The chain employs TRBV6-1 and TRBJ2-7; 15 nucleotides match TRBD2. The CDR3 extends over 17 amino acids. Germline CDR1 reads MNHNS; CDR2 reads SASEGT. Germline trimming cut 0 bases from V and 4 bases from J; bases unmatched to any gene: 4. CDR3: CASSEAGLAGGPYEQYF. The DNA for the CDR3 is TGTGCCAGCAGTGAAGCCGGACTAGCGGGAGGGCCGTACGAGCAGTACTTC.

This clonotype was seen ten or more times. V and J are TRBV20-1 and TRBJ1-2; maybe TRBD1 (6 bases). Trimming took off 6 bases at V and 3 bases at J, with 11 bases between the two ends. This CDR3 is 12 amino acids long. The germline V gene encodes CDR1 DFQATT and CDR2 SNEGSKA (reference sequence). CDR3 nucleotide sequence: TGCAGTGCCCGTCGGACAGACTATGGCTACACCTTC. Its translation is CSARRTDYGYTF.

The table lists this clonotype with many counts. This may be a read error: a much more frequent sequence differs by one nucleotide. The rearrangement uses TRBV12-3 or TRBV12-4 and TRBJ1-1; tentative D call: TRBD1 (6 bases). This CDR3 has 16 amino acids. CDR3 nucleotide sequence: TGTGCCAGCAGTTTTTGGGGGCTAGTAGGGAACACTGAAGATTTCTTT. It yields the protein CASSFWGLVGNTEDFF.

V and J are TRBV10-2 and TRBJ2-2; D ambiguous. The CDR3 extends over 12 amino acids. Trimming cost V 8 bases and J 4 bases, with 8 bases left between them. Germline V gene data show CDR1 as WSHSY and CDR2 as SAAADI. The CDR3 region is CASGDSTGELFF. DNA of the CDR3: TGCGCCAGCGGCGATAGCACCGGGGAGCTGTTTTTT.

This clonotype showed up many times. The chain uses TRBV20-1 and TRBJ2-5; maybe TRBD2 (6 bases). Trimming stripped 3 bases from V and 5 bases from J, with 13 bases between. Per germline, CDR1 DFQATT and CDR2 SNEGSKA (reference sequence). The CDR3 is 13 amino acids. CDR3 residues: CSARVGGKETQYF. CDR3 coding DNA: TGCAGTGCTAGGGTGGGAGGCAAGGAGACCCAGTACTTC.

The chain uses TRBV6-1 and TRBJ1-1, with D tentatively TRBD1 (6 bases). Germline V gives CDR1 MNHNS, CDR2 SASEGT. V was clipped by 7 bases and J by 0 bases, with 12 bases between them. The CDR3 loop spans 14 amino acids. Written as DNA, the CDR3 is TGTGCCAGCACTACAGGGCTCATGAACACTGAAGCTTTCTTT. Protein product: CASTTGLMNTEAFF.

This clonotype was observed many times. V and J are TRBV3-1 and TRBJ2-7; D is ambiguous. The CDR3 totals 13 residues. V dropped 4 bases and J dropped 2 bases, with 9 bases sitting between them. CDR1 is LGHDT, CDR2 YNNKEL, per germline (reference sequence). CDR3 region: CASSPDLTYEQYF. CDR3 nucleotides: TGTGCCAGCAGCCCTGACCTTACCTACGAGCAGTACTTC.

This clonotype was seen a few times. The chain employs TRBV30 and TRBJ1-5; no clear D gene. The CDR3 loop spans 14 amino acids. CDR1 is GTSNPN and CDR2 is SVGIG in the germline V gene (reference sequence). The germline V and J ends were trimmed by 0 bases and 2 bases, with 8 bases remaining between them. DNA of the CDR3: TGTGCCTGGAGTGTAGCCGGGGGCAATCAGCCCCAGCATTTT. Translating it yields CAWSVAGGNQPQHF.

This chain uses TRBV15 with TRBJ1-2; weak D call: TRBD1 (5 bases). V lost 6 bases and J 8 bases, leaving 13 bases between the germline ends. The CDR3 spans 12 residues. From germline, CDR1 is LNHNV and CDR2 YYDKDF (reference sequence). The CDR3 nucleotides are TGTGCCACCAGTATGGACACTGTGGGCTACACCTTC. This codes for CATSMDTVGYTF.

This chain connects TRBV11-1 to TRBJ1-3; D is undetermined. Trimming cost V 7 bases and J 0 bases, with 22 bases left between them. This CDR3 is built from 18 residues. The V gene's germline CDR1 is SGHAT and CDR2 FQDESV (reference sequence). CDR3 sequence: CASTTPFATKPSGNTIYF. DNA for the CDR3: TGTGCCAGCACCACCCCTTTCGCCACTAAACCCTCTGGAAACACCATATATTTT.

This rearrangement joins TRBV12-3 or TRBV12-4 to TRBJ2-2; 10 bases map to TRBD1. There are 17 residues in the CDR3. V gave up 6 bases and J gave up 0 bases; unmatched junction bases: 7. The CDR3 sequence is CASSPRTGGTNTGELFF. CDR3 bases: TGTGCCAGCAGCCCCAGGACAGGGGGAACGAACACCGGGGAGCTGTTTTTT.

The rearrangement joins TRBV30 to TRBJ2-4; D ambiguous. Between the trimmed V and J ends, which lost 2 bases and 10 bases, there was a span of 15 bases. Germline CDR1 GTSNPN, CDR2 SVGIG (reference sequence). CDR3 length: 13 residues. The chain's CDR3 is CAWSQRTTRIQYF. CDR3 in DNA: TGTGCCTGGAGTCAGAGGACCACAAGGATTCAGTACTTC.

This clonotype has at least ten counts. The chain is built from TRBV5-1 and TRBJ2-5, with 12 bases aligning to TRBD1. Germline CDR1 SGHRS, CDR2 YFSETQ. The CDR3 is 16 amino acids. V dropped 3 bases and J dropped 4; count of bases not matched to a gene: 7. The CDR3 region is CASSSGQGAALETQYF. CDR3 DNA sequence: TGCGCCAGCAGCTCGGGACAGGGGGCGGCTTTAGAGACCCAGTACTTC.

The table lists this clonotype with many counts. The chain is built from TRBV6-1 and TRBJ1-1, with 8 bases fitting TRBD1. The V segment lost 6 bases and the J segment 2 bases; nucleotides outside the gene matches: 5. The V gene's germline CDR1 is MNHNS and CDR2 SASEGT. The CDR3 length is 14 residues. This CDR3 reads CASSRQGPNTEAFF. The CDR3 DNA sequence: TGTGCCAGCAGCAGACAGGGGCCCAACACTGAAGCTTTCTTT.

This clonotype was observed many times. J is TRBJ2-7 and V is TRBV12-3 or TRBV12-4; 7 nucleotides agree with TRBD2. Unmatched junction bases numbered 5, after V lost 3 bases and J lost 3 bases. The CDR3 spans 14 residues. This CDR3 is CASSLAGVNYEQYF. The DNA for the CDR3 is TGTGCCAGCAGTTTGGCGGGGGTTAACTACGAGCAGTACTTC.

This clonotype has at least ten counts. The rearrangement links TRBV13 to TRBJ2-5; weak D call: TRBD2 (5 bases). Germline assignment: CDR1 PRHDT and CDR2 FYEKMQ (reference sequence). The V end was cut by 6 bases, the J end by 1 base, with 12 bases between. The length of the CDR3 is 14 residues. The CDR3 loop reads CASSSARGQETQYF. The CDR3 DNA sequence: TGTGCCAGCAGTTCGGCCCGGGGCCAAGAGACCCAGTACTTC.

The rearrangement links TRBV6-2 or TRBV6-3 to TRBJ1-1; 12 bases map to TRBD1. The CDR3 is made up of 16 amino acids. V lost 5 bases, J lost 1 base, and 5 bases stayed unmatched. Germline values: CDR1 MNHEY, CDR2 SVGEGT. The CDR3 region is CASSRGQGAWNTEAFF. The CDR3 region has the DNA TGTGCCAGCAGTCGGGGACAGGGGGCGTGGAACACTGAAGCTTTCTTT.

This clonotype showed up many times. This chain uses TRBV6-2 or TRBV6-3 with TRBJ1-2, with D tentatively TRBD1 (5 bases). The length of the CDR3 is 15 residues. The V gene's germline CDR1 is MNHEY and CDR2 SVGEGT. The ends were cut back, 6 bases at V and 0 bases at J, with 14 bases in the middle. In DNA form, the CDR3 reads TGTGCCAGCAGCTACCGGGGGACCGCTAACTATGGCTACACCTTC. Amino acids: CASSYRGTANYGYTF.

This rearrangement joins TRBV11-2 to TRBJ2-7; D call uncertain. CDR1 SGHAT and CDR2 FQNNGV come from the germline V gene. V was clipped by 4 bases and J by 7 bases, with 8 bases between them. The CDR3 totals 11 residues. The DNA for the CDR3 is TGTGCCAGCAGCTCTAGTAGGGAGCAGTACTTC. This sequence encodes CASSSSREQYF.

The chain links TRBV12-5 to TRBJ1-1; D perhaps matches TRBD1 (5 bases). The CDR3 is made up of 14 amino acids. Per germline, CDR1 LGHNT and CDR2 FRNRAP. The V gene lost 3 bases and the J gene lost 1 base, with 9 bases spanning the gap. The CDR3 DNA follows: TGTGCTAGTGGTTTATCGGGACGGAACACTGAAGCTTTCTTT. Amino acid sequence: CASGLSGRNTEAFF.